This TCR beta chain was profiled in a study of blood T cells in healthy people across ages. Points from the study as a whole: Per million T cells, the diversity of TCR beta decreased roughly linearly as age advanced. Because donor CMV status was unknown, expanded clonotype changes were possibly confounded.

Details on this clonotype: Its antigen is not identified.

A sample-barcoded 5' primer and a J-beta primer mix were used in a second PCR of roughly 6 to 12 cycles. TCRdb analysed the 5' RACE reads with MiXCR anew, one entry per CDR3 protein. In the table there are 1.5 million to 2 million distinct CDR3 sequences, roughly 27% of which are singletons. The TCR sequence derives from a woman aged 25 to 39 in good health. Sequenced input: blood.

CDR3 loop: CASSVAGGGTDTQYF. For the CDR3, the DNA is TGTGCCAGCAGCGTAGCTGGGGGCGGCACAGATACGCAGTATTTT. The rearrangement links TRBV9 to TRBJ2-3, with D tentatively TRBD1 (6 bases). The ends were cut back, 0 bases at V and 1 base at J, with 9 bases in the middle. The CDR3 runs 15 residues. Germline V gene sequence: CDR1 SGDLS, CDR2 YYNGEE.